Sequencing of this T cell receptor beta chain was carried out in a study of response to subunit inactivated influenza vaccine. Study results and limitations: It was suggested by the authors that few new T cells are recruited by each seasonal influenza vaccination.

TCRdb re-analysed the RT-PCR reads in MiXCR, keeping a single row per CDR3 protein. The repertoire has around 520,000 distinct CDR3 sequences, approximately 12% of them found once; the top ten carry 10%. A remark on this clonotype: What it binds is not known.

This CDR3 region has 15 residues. The trim removed 6 bases at V and 3 bases at J, leaving 7 bases unmatched. The chain has TRBV12-3 or TRBV12-4 and TRBJ2-1; 8 bases map to TRBD2. The receptor was derived from a man over 45 who received an inactivated influenza vaccine. The sample here was PBMCs from blood, taken on the day of vaccination. In DNA form, the CDR3 reads TGTGCCAGCAGCATAGCGGGGCCGTTCTACAATGAGCAGTTCTTC. It codes for CASSIAGPFYNEQFF.